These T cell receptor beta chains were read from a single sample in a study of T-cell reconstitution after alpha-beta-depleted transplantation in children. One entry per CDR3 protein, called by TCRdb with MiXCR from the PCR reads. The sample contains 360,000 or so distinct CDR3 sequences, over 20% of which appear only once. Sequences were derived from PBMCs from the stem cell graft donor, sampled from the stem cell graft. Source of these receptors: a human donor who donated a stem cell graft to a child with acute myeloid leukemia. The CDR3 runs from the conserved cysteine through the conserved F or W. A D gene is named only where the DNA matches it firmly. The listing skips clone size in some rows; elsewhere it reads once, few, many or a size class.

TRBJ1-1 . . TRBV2 TGTGCCAGCGTCGGTATGAACACTGAAGCTTTCTTT CASVGMNTEAFF
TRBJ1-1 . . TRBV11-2 TGTGCCAGCAGCTCGGTCCGCAACACTGAAGCTTTCTTT CASSSVRNTEAFF
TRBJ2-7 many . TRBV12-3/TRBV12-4 TGTGCCAGCACCAAGACCGGCGTCCACGAGCAGTACTTC CASTKTGVHEQYF
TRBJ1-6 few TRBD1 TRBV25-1 TGTGCCAGCAGTGACGGGACAGGGAATTCACCCCTCCACTTT CASSDGTGNSPLHF
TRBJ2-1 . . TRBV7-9 TGTGCCAGCACCAAAGGTTCGAATGAGCAGTTCTTC CASTKGSNEQFF
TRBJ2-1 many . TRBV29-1 TGCAGCGTTGATTCAGGGCAGTTCTTC CSVDSGQFF
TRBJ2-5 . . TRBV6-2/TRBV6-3 TGTGCCAGCACCAAACGGCTAGAGGAAGAGACCCAGTACTTC CASTKRLEEETQYF
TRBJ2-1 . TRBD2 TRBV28 TGTGCCAGCAGAGCTAGCGGAGACTACAATGAGCAGTTCTTC CASRASGDYNEQFF
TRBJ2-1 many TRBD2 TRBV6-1 TGTGCCAGCAGCCCATTAGCGGGGAGCTCCTACAATGAGCAGTTCTTC CASSPLAGSSYNEQFF
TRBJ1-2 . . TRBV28 TGTGCCAGCAGTTTGGAGGAGTATGGCTACACCTTC CASSLEEYGYTF
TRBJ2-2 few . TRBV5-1 TGCGCCAGCAGCTTGGAGAGGGAGCTGTTTTTT CASSLERELFF
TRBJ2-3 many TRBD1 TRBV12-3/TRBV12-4 TGTGCCAGCAGATCAACTGGGACAGGGGGCTTCGATACGCAGTATTTT CASRSTGTGGFDTQYF
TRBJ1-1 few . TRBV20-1 TGCAGTGCTAGAGTGGTCCACACTGAAGCTTTCTTT CSARVVHTEAFF
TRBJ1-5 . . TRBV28 TGTGCCAGCAGTTTCCCGGACCAGGGTAATCAGCCCCAGCATTTT CASSFPDQGNQPQHF
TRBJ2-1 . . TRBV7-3 TGTGCCAGCAGCCCCCTTGGCGGGAACAGCTCCTACAATGAGCAGTTCTTC CASSPLGGNSSYNEQFF
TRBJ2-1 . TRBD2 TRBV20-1 TGCAGTGCTAGGTCCAGCGGGAGAAATGAGCAGTTCTTC CSARSSGRNEQFF
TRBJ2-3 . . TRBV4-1 TGCGCCAGCAGCCAAGTTGAGGGGCCTAGCACAGATACGCAGTATTTT CASSQVEGPSTDTQYF